Below are 24 T cell receptor beta chains sequenced from a single sample in a study of cytomegalovirus exposure and HLA in healthy donors. Primers: 60 Vbeta forward and 13 Jbeta reverse. Assay used: immunoSEQ multiplex PCR; TCRdb lists only in-frame clones, some missing. In all, the sample yields almost 40,000 clones. The sequenced sample consisted of PBMCs. The receptors derive from a woman in her 30s in good health and CMV-seropositive.

The chain links TRBV4-2 to TRBJ2-3; TRBD2 matches 7 bases. The CDR3 runs 17 residues. Germline-derived CDR1 and CDR2 are LGHNA and YNFKEQ. Losses at the gene ends were 2 bases for V and 0 bases for J; bases not matched to a gene: 8. CDR3 region: CASSQWVASGSTDTQYF. In nucleotides, the CDR3 is TGTGCCAGCAGCCAATGGGTGGCTAGCGGAAGCACAGATACGCAGTATTTT.

The chain joins TRBV6-6 to TRBJ1-2; D uncertain. V lost 6 bases, J lost 7 bases, and 9 bases lay in between. The CDR3 is made up of 11 amino acids. From germline, CDR1 is MNHNY and CDR2 SVGAGI (reference sequence). CDR3 sequence (DNA): TGTGCCAGCAGGACAATAGGTGGCTACACCTTC. This encodes CASRTIGGYTF.

CDR3 in DNA: TGTGCCAGCAGCAGAAAAAGACAGGGCTATGGCTACACCTTC. Amino acid sequence: CASSRKRQGYGYTF. This rearrangement joins TRBV5-6 to TRBJ1-2, with 7 bases identical to TRBD1. V lost 4 bases and J lost 4; bases outside the gene matches: 7. The CDR3 loop spans 14 amino acids. CDR1 and CDR2 (germline): SGHDT, YYEEEE.

The CDR3 region has the DNA TGTGCCACCAGCAGGGGGCAGGGTATCGGCAATCAGCCCCAGCATTTT. It specifies CATSRGQGIGNQPQHF. The rearrangement joins TRBV15 to TRBJ1-5, with TRBD1 as a possible D gene (5 bases). This CDR3 region has 16 residues. CDR1 and CDR2 from the germline V gene are LNHNV and YYDKDF (reference sequence). The V gene lost 3 bases and the J gene lost 2 bases, with 14 bases spanning the gap. Drawing the rest from reference TRBV15 and TRBJ1-5, the complete variable domain is DAMVIQNPRYQVTQFGKPVTLSCSQTLNHNVMYWYQQKSSQAPKLLFHYYDKDFNNEADTPDNFQSRRPNTSFCFLDIRSPGLGDTAMYLCATSRGQGIGNQPQHFGDGTRLSIL.

The chain employs TRBV6-1 and TRBJ2-5; D possibly corresponds to TRBD1 (5 bases). V was shortened by 2 bases and J by 5 bases, with 18 bases between the two germline ends. Germline V gene data show CDR1 as MNHNS and CDR2 as SASEGT. The CDR3 is made up of 16 amino acids. Here the CDR3 DNA reads TGTGCCAGCAGTGAATATAGGACAACCTTGTGGGAGACCCAGTACTTC. As protein: CASSEYRTTLWETQYF.

The J gene is TRBJ1-4, the V gene TRBV4-1, with D unresolved. The V and J ends lost 1 base and 8 bases respectively, with 11 bases between them. CDR1 and CDR2 from the germline V gene are MGHRA and YSYEKL. This CDR3 comprises 14 residues. CDR3 residues: CASSQVSGREKLFF. DNA for the CDR3: TGCGCCAGCAGCCAAGTTTCGGGGAGAGAAAAACTGTTTTTT.

In regard to this clone: The junction and the germline gene differ at one end; a read error may be behind it. V gene TRBV6-1 combines with J gene TRBJ1-1; D is undetermined. In germline, CDR1 is MNHNS, CDR2 SASEGT. The CDR3 covers 15 residues. In nucleotides, the CDR3 is TGTGCCAGCAGTGAAGCGTTCAGGATGAATACTGAAGCTTTCTTT. Translating gives CASSEAFRMNTEAFF.

V gene TRBV2 combines with J gene TRBJ1-5; D is unclear. This CDR3 is built from 13 residues. Deletions cut 6 bases from V and 0 bases from J, with 6 bases between. CDR1 and CDR2 from the germline V gene are SNHLY and FYNNEI. The CDR3 reads CASSQDSNQPQHF. For the CDR3, the DNA is TGTGCCAGCAGCCAGGATAGCAATCAGCCCCAGCATTTT.

The chain recombines TRBV7-9 with TRBJ2-7; tentatively, D is TRBD2 (6 bases). Germline values: CDR1 SEHNR, CDR2 FQNEAQ (reference sequence). This CDR3 is built from 16 residues. V was shortened by 5 bases and J by 5 bases, with 22 bases between the two germline ends. CDR3 sequence (DNA): TGTGCCAGCAGCCCCCCTCGGCAGGGTGGGACTGACGAGCAGTACTTC. Translated: CASSPPRQGGTDEQYF. The variable domain in full, with the rest retrieved from reference TRBV7-9 and TRBJ2-7, is DTGVSQNPRHKITKRGQNVTFRCDPISEHNRLYWYRQTLGQGPEFLTYFQNEAQLEKSRLLSDRFSAERPKGSFSTLEIQRTEQGDSAMYLCASSPPRQGGTDEQYFGPGTRLTVT.

The chain carries TRBV6-1 and TRBJ1-2; tentatively, D is TRBD1 (6 bases). In germline, CDR1 is MNHNS, CDR2 SASEGT. The ends were cut back, 5 bases at V and 4 bases at J, with 17 bases in the middle. The CDR3 is 15 amino acids. The CDR3: CASSRQAQGAYGYTF. The CDR3 DNA follows: TGTGCCAGCAGTCGACAGGCTCAGGGTGCCTATGGCTACACCTTC.

V gene TRBV30 combines with J gene TRBJ1-1, with D unclear. This CDR3 comprises 14 residues. The germline V gene has CDR1 GTSNPN and CDR2 SVGIG (reference sequence). Trimming removed 1 base at V and 1 base at J, with 10 bases between. The CDR3 DNA is TGTGCCTGGAGTGGGAGAGGATCGAACACTGAAGCTTTCTTT. Amino acid sequence: CAWSGRGSNTEAFF.

CDR3 coding DNA: TGTGCCAGCGATTCGTCGACAGGGGTCAATCAGCCCCAGCATTTT. This codes for CASDSSTGVNQPQHF. The chain carries TRBV6-1 and TRBJ1-5; the match to TRBD1 covers 8 bases. The length of the CDR3 is 15 residues. V was pared by 8 bases and J by 3 bases, with 9 bases of the junction left unmatched. Germline V lookup: CDR1 MNHNS, CDR2 SASEGT.

According to its frequency, this clone is medium-sized. This rearrangement joins TRBV6-6 to TRBJ2-1; maybe TRBD2 (6 bases). V lost 2 bases and J 8 bases, leaving 13 bases between the germline ends. The CDR3 consists of 14 residues. Germline CDR1 and CDR2: MNHNY and SVGAGI (reference sequence). Here the CDR3 reads CASSYRGLWDEQFF. CDR3 DNA: TGTGCCAGCAGTTACAGGGGACTTTGGGATGAGCAGTTCTTC.

This rearrangement joins TRBV6-4 to TRBJ2-3; no reliable D call. Germline V gives CDR1 MRHNA, CDR2 SNTAGT. This CDR3 has 14 residues. Trimming removed 1 base from V and 2 bases from J, with 7 bases in between. The CDR3 region has the DNA TGTGCCAGCAGTGACTGGCACAACACAGATACGCAGTATTTT. Its translation is CASSDWHNTDTQYF.

Notes on this clone: The sample has other DNA sequences that encode this CDR3 too. The V call is TRBV29-1, the J call TRBJ2-5, with 10 bases identical to TRBD2. CDR3 length: 15 amino acids. Germline-derived CDR1 and CDR2 are SQVTM and ANQGSEA. V lost 4 bases to trimming and J lost 5 bases; unmatched junction nucleotides: 10. The CDR3 DNA is TGCAGCGTTGGATTTAGCGGGGGGCCAGGGGAGACCCAGTACTTC. Its protein product is CSVGFSGGPGETQYF.

The chain recombines TRBV6-1 with TRBJ2-1; possible D gene TRBD2, 6 bases. CDR1 MNHNS and CDR2 SASEGT come from the germline V gene. The CDR3 length is 13 residues. V was trimmed by 2 bases and J by 9 bases, leaving 11 bases between them. Here the CDR3 DNA reads TGTGCCAGCAGTGAAAACAGGCGGGGTGAGCAGTTCTTC. Its protein is CASSENRRGEQFF.

The J gene is TRBJ1-3, the V gene TRBV5-5; D uncertain. The CDR3 contains 16 residues. The V end was cut by 4 bases, the J end by 0 bases, with 14 bases between. Germline values: CDR1 SGHKS, CDR2 YYEKEE (reference sequence). CDR3 DNA: TGTGCCAGCAGCCTCTCACCGAGTTTCTCTGGAAACACCATATATTTT. It specifies CASSLSPSFSGNTIYF.

The chain is built from TRBV6-1 and TRBJ2-5; a weak D match, TRBD2 (5 bases). This CDR3 has 14 residues. V gave up 3 bases and J gave up 5 bases, with 13 bases separating them. The V gene's germline CDR1 is MNHNS and CDR2 SASEGT. DNA of the CDR3: TGTGCCAGCAGTGAGGGGTCGGGGTGGGAGACCCAGTACTTC. Encoded protein: CASSEGSGWETQYF.

The chain recombines TRBV6-1 with TRBJ2-5; D is unclear. Between the trimmed V and J ends, which lost 4 bases and 5 bases, there was a span of 5 bases. The CDR3 has 11 amino acids. Per germline, CDR1 MNHNS and CDR2 SASEGT. This CDR3 reads CASSVQETQYF. For the CDR3, the DNA is TGTGCCAGCAGTGTACAGGAGACCCAGTACTTC.

The rearrangement joins TRBV6-6 to TRBJ1-1; TRBD1 aligns across 9 bases. The germline V gene has CDR1 MNHNY and CDR2 SVGAGI (reference sequence). The CDR3 is made up of 14 amino acids. V trimming: 6 bases; J trimming: 1 base; junction bases outside the gene matches: 3. This chain's CDR3 is CASRDRGGNTEAFF. The CDR3 DNA reads as TGTGCCAGCAGGGACAGGGGAGGGAACACTGAAGCTTTCTTT.

This chain joins TRBV18 and TRBJ2-3; 8 bases align to TRBD2. The J segment lost 5 bases and the V segment lost 3 bases, leaving 10 bases of the junction unmatched. The CDR3 contains 16 residues. Germline V CDR1 and CDR2: KGHSH, LQKENI. This CDR3 reads CASSPNPGLVVDTQYF. The CDR3 DNA is TGTGCCAGCTCACCGAATCCGGGACTAGTAGTAGATACGCAGTATTTT.

This chain uses TRBV16 with TRBJ1-5; D may be TRBD1 (6 bases). Germline CDR1 is KGHSY and CDR2 is FQNENV. Trimming took 1 base from V and 8 from J, leaving 24 bases between them. This CDR3 region has 18 residues. CDR3: CASSQFPPGGGGSEPQHF. For the CDR3, the DNA is TGTGCCAGCAGCCAATTTCCCCCGGGTGGTGGGGGCAGCGAGCCCCAGCATTTT.

This chain connects TRBV11-3 to TRBJ2-2; 8 positions match TRBD1. Germline CDR1 and CDR2: SGHNT and YENEEA. J lost 5 bases, V lost 5 bases, and 7 bases had no gene match. This CDR3 is built from 15 residues. The DNA of the CDR3 is TGTGCCAGCAGCAGACAGGGGACGGAGACCGGGGAGCTGTTTTTT. The encoded protein is CASSRQGTETGELFF.

V usage is TRBV27 and J usage is TRBJ2-4; the D gene is possibly TRBD2 (6 bases). Germline-derived CDR1 and CDR2 are MNHEY and SMNVEV (reference sequence). V was shortened by 2 bases and J by 0 bases, with 8 bases between the two germline ends. This CDR3 is 15 amino acids long. The CDR3 coding sequence is TGTGCCAGCAGTTTACAGGAGGGAGCCAAAAACATTCAGTACTTC. Translation: CASSLQEGAKNIQYF.